This TCR beta chain was obtained from a study of PD-1 blockade in classical Hodgkin lymphoma. The protocol was immunoSEQ multiplex PCR, while the TCRdb copy is restricted to in-frame clones and leaves out a portion. Altogether 15,000 to 25,000 clones are present, about 77% being singletons, with the ten largest covering roughly 20%. V was clipped by 2 bases and J by 15 bases, with 20 bases between them. This CDR3 spans 14 amino acids. In germline, CDR1 is MNHEY, CDR2 SVGAGI. Time point here: cycle 4 day 1 (C4D1), after less than 7 weeks of nivolumab. Following autologous stem cell transplantation, relapse occurred in every patient, and exposure to brentuximab vedotin varied.

This chain joins TRBV6-5 and TRBJ2-1; D may be TRBD1 or TRBD2 (5 bases each). The source is a human donor with classical Hodgkin lymphoma. The sequenced sample was peripheral blood mononuclear cells (PBMCs), obtained before the fourth cycle of nivolumab. CDR3 sequence: CASSYTGTPGSWFF. The CDR3 coding sequence is TGTGCCAGCAGTTACACCGGGACCCCCGGAAGTTGGTTCTTC.